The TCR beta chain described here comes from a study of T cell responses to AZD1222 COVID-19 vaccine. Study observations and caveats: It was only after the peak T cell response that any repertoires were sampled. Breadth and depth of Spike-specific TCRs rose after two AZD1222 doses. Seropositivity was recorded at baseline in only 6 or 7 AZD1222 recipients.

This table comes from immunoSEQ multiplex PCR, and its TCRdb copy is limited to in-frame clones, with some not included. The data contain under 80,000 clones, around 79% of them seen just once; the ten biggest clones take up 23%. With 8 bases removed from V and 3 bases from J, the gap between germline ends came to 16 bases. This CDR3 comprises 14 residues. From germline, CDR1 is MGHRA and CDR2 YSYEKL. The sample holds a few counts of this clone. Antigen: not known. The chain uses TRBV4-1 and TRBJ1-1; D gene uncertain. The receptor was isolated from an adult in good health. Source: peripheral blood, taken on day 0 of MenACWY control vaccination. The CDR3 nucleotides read TGCGCCAGCCGCGGGGTCCTTAAGGACACTGAAGCTTTCTTT. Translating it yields CASRGVLKDTEAFF.